The 7 T cell receptor beta chains given below trace back to one sample, sequenced in a study of control samples from healthy donors and cancer patients (dated by TCRdb to 2020 to 2022). Library construction relied on the immunoSEQ multiplex PCR assay. TCRdb took over this immuneACCESS table, retaining in-frame rearrangements with V and J assigned. Such tables are incomplete; in checked studies, under half of the missing clones stem from an unresolved V gene, and the remainder is unexplained. This sample comprises approximately 50,000 clones, around 95% of them detected only once. The top ten clonotypes cover less than 2.5% of the sample. Sample: blood. These receptors were taken from a man aged 30 to 45 in good health.

The chain links TRBV9 to TRBJ1-1; no reliable D call. The CDR3 runs to 14 residues. Germline CDR1 reads SGDLS; CDR2 reads YYNGEE. V was shortened by 0 bases and J by 1 base, with 7 bases between the two germline ends. Here the CDR3 reads CASSVGMGNTEAFF. The CDR3 nucleotides read TGTGCCAGCAGCGTAGGGATGGGGAACACTGAAGCTTTCTTT.

The chain couples TRBV7-2 to TRBJ1-2; 11 bases align to TRBD1. The germline V gene encodes CDR1 SGHTA and CDR2 FQGNSA. The CDR3 is 15 amino acids. Unmatched junction bases numbered 9, after V lost 4 bases and J lost 8 bases. CDR3 coding DNA: TGTGCCAGCAGCTCCAGGGGGACAGGGGGAGGAGGCTACACCTTC. This gives the protein CASSSRGTGGGGYTF.

The chain joins TRBV6-5 to TRBJ2-1, with TRBD1 as a possible D gene (6 bases). V shed 6 bases and J shed 9 bases, with 12 bases lying between them. Per the germline V gene, CDR1 is MNHEY and CDR2 is SVGAGI. The CDR3 sequence is 12 residues long. The CDR3: CASSNRAAEQFF. The CDR3 DNA follows: TGTGCCAGCAGCAACAGGGCCGCTGAGCAGTTCTTC.

The chain carries TRBV11-2 and TRBJ2-1; D is unresolved. The CDR3 is 15 residues long. Germline values: CDR1 SGHAT, CDR2 FQNNGV. The V gene lost 1 base and the J gene lost 8 bases, with 15 bases spanning the gap. CDR3 in DNA: TGTGCCAGCAGCTTAGTATGGTCCAGGTCCCATGAGCAGTTCTTC. This codes for CASSLVWSRSHEQFF.

The chain recombines TRBV3-1 (or the pseudogene TRBV3-2) with TRBJ2-7; D is unclear. The CDR3 contains 14 residues. V was pared by 4 bases and J by 3 bases, with 13 bases between. Germline-derived CDR1 and CDR2 are LGHDT and YNNKEL (reference sequence). The CDR3 region is CASSPRELYYEQYF. DNA of the CDR3: TGTGCCAGCAGCCCAAGGGAACTTTACTACGAGCAGTACTTC.

This chain joins TRBV7-2 and TRBJ1-1; a possible D gene is TRBD1 (6 bases). From germline, CDR1 is SGHTA and CDR2 FQGNSA. Trimming removed 5 bases at V and 1 base at J, with 14 bases between. This CDR3 region has 15 residues. CDR3 DNA: TGTGCCAGCAGCCTATGGGGGGCCTCGAACACTGAAGCTTTCTTT. This translates into CASSLWGASNTEAFF. The entire variable domain, with the rest obtained from reference TRBV7-2 and TRBJ1-1, is as follows: GAGVSQSPSNKVTEKGKDVELRCDPISGHTALYWYRQSLGQGLEFLIYFQGNSAPDKSGLPSDRFSAERTGGSVSTLTIQRTQQEDSAVYLCASSLWGASNTEAFFGQGTRLTVV.

The chain employs TRBV5-1 and TRBJ2-3; D ambiguous. V lost 4 bases and J lost 4, with 13 bases in between. CDR3 length equals 14 residues. From germline, CDR1 is SGHRS and CDR2 YFSETQ. The CDR3 nucleotides read TGCGCCAGCAGCCCATTAGTGAGAGCAGATACGCAGTATTTT. This sequence encodes CASSPLVRADTQYF.